Presented here are 4 T cell receptor beta chains from one specimen sequenced in a study of identical twins. Each CDR3 protein is one row after TCRdb ran MiXCR on the 5' RACE reads. This sample has about 480,000 distinct CDR3 sequences, with over 12% found just once. These data are also associated with another study on yellow fever vaccine responses in identical twins.

Material for sequencing was CD4+ T cells sorted from blood. The source of these receptors is a woman under 30 in good health.

This clonotype has more than one count but fewer than ten. The chain recombines TRBV10-2 with TRBJ2-7; D may be TRBD2 (6 bases). Looked up from germline, CDR1 is WSHSY and CDR2 is SAAADI. V was cut by 0 bases and J by 6 bases, with 9 bases left in between. This CDR3 is built from 13 residues. The CDR3 sequence is CASSESLAGEQYF. CDR3 nucleotides: TGCGCCAGCAGTGAGTCACTAGCAGGCGAGCAGTACTTC.

Only a few counts were recorded for this clonotype. The chain has TRBV6-5 and TRBJ2-7; D is unclear. V lost 3 bases, J lost 2 bases, and 8 bases lay in between. The CDR3 covers 13 residues. The V gene's germline CDR1 is MNHEY and CDR2 SVGAGI. The CDR3 region has the DNA TGTGCCAGCAGTTATACAGTAGCCTACGAGCAGTACTTC. This translates into CASSYTVAYEQYF.

The V gene is TRBV28, the J gene TRBJ2-3; weak D call: TRBD2 (6 bases). Per germline, CDR1 MDHEN and CDR2 SYDVKM. V was cut by 5 bases and J by 2 bases, with 14 bases left in between. There are 15 residues in the CDR3. DNA of the CDR3: TGTGCCAGCAGTGGACTACAAGGGGCCACAGATACGCAGTATTTT. Its translation is CASSGLQGATDTQYF.

The chain recombines TRBV5-1 with TRBJ2-5; 8 nucleotides align to TRBD1. The V gene end was trimmed by 4 bases and the J gene end by 1 base; junction bases not matched to a gene: 3. Germline V gene sequence: CDR1 SGHRS, CDR2 YFSETQ. The CDR3 contains 14 residues. This CDR3 reads CASSDQGAQETQYF. CDR3 coding DNA: TGCGCCAGCAGCGACCAGGGGGCCCAAGAGACCCAGTACTTC. The entire variable domain, with the rest obtained from reference TRBV5-1 and TRBJ2-5, is as follows: KAGVTQTPRYLIKTRGQQVTLSCSPISGHRSVSWYQQTPGQGLQFLFEYFSETQRNKGNFPGRFSGRQFSNSRSEMNVSTLELGDSALYLCASSDQGAQETQYFGPGTRLLVL.